These 7 T cell receptor beta chains originate from one sample sequenced in a study of T cell repertoires in cytomegalovirus infection. From the reads, TCRdb called clonotypes with MiXCR, one entry per CDR3 protein. The sample includes about 360,000 distinct CDR3 sequences, 15% to 20% seen only once; the top ten take roughly 9%. Sequenced sample: PBMCs. The receptors originated from a human donor in good health (CMV status not recorded). Some clones in this sample may be carry-over from other donors' samples.

This clonotype was picked up many times. The chain has TRBV12-3 or TRBV12-4 and TRBJ1-6; D perhaps matches TRBD1 (5 bases). This CDR3 is built from 14 residues. V gave up 6 bases and J gave up 5 bases, with 11 bases separating them. This CDR3 reads CASRLGQNNSPLHF. The CDR3 DNA sequence: TGTGCCAGCAGGTTGGGGCAGAATAATTCACCCCTCCACTTT.

The CDR3, as DNA: TGTGCCAGTAGTATTTCCGCAAACACTGAAGCTTTCTTT. This codes for CASSISANTEAFF. The chain couples TRBV19 to TRBJ1-1; D gene unclear. Between the trimmed V and J ends, which lost 3 bases and 2 bases, there was a span of 7 bases. The CDR3 is 13 residues long. Germline-derived CDR1 and CDR2 are LNHDA and SQIVND (reference sequence).

This clonotype was observed at least ten times. V is TRBV7-2 and J is TRBJ1-4; D call uncertain. Germline CDR1 reads SGHTA; CDR2 reads FQGNSA. The CDR3 is made up of 17 amino acids. Trimming removed 2 bases at V and 0 bases at J, with 13 bases between. Here the CDR3 reads CASSLRITGTTNEKLFF. In nucleotides, the CDR3 is TGTGCCAGCAGCTTACGCATCACCGGGACAACTAATGAAAAACTGTTTTTT.

V is TRBV6-5 and J is TRBJ1-2; D unclear. The CDR3 covers 12 residues. V gave up 5 bases and J gave up 4 bases, with 8 bases separating them. Germline loops: CDR1 MNHEY, CDR2 SVGAGI. The CDR3 reads CASSRSGYGYTF. The CDR3, as DNA: TGTGCCAGCAGTCGCAGTGGCTATGGCTACACCTTC.

At least ten counts were recorded for this clonotype. The chain is built from TRBV12-3 or TRBV12-4 and TRBJ1-1; D unresolved. The CDR3 is 12 residues long. V lost 2 bases to trimming and J lost 1 base, with 2 bases between them. CDR3 in amino acids: CASSLQNTEAFF. The CDR3 nucleotides are TGTGCCAGCAGTTTACAGAACACTGAAGCTTTCTTT.

In its sample, this clonotype was seen a few times. The chain links TRBV7-2 to TRBJ2-1; D uncertain. Germline V lookup: CDR1 SGHTA, CDR2 FQGNSA. With 6 bases removed from V and 2 bases from J, the gap between germline ends came to 11 bases. The CDR3 extends over 14 amino acids. The CDR3 nucleotides read TGTGCCAGCAGTTCCCTGACAACCTACAATGAGCAGTTCTTC. Translation: CASSSLTTYNEQFF.

This clonotype was seen a few times. V is TRBV11-2 and J is TRBJ2-5; 12 bases match TRBD2. V lost 5 bases to trimming and J lost 4 bases; unmatched junction nucleotides: 8. This CDR3 is 16 amino acids long. The germline gives CDR1 SGHAT, CDR2 FQNNGV. CDR3 nucleotides: TGTGCCAGCAGCACCAATCTAGCGGGGGGGGGAGAGACCCAGTACTTC. Its translation is CASSTNLAGGGETQYF. The full variable domain, with the rest looked up from reference TRBV11-2 and TRBJ2-5, is EAGVAQSPRYKIIEKRQSVAFWCNPISGHATLYWYQQILGQGPKLLIQFQNNGVVDDSQLPKDRFSAERLKGVDSTLKIQPAKLEDSAVYLCASSTNLAGGGETQYFGPGTRLLVL.